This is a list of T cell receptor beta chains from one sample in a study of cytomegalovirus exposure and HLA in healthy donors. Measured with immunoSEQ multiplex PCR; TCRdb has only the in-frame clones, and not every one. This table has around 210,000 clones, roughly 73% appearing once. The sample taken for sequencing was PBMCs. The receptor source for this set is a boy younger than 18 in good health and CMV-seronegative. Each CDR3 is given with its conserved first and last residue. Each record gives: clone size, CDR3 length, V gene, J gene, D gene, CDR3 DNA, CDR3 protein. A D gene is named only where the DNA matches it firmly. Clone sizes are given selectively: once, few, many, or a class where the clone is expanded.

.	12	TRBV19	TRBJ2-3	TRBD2	TGTGCCAGTAGTGATAGCGGGGGAGCGCAGTATTTT	CASSDSGGAQYF
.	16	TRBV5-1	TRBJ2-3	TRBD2	TGCGCCAGCAGCTTGGCACTAGCGGGAGTGACAGATACGCAGTATTTT	CASSLALAGVTDTQYF
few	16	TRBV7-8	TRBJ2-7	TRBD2	TGTGCCAGCAGCTTAGACGGGACTAGCGGGTACTACGAGCAGTACTTC	CASSLDGTSGYYEQYF
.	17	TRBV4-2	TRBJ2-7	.	TGTGCCAGCAGCCAAGGGCACATCGGAGGGGGCGAGGCCGAGCAGTACTTC	CASSQGHIGGGEAEQYF
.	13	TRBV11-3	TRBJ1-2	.	TGTGCCAGCAGCTTACCTGCTAACTATGGCTACACCTTC	CASSLPANYGYTF
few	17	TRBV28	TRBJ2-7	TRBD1	TGTGCCAGCAGTTTAACTTTGGGACAGGAGCTTTCCTACGAGCAGTACTTC	CASSLTLGQELSYEQYF
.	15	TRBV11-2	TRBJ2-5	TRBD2	TGTGCCAGCAGCCTGACGGGACTAGCGGGCGGATCCCAGTACTTC	CASSLTGLAGGSQYF
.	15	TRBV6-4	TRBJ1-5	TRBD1	TGTGCCAGCAGTGGATCGACAGGGGGGAATCAGCCCCAGCATTTT	CASSGSTGGNQPQHF
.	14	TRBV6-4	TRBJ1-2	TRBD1	TGTGCCAGCCAGGGGGTCCTCTCAACGAACGGCTACACCTTC	CASQGVLSTNGYTF
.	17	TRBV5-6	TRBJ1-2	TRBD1	TGTGCCAGCAGCTTGAGGGACAGGGGGCGGACGAGGTATGGCTACACCTTC	CASSLRDRGRTRYGYTF
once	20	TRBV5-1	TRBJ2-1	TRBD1	TGCGCCAGCAGCTCCACCTATACCTACCGGGACAGGGGATCCTACAATGAGCAGTTCTTC	CASSSTYTYRDRGSYNEQFF
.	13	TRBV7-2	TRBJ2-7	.	TGTGCCAGCAGCTTATGGGCACTGTACGAGCAGTACTTC	CASSLWALYEQYF
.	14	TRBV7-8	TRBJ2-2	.	TGTGCCAGCAGCTTGAGAACGAACACCGGGGAGCTGTTTTTT	CASSLRTNTGELFF
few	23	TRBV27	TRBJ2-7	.	TGTGCCAGCAGTTTGGGATCGCGGGGTTTATGGGGGTCGCGCGGTACGAACTCCTACGAGCAGTACTTC	CASSLGSRGLWGSRGTNSYEQYF
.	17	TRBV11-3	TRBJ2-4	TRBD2	TGTGCCAGCAGCTTCCCGGGGGGCGGGAGGGCCAAAAACATTCAGTACTTC	CASSFPGGGRAKNIQYF
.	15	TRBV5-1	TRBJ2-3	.	TGCGCCAGCAGCTTGGAGCGGGCGTCCACAGATACGCAGTATTTT	CASSLERASTDTQYF
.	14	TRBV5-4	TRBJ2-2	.	TGTGCCAGCCAACAGCACCCGAACACCGGGGAGCTGTTTTTT	CASQQHPNTGELFF
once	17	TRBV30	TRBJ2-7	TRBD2	TGTGCCTGGAGTCCAGGGCGGACTAGCGGGAGCGAGGGCGAGCAGTACTTC	CAWSPGRTSGSEGEQYF
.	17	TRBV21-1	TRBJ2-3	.	TGTGCCAGCAGCAAAGTCGTATTTAGCGGGAGGCCCGAGAGGGAGCATTTT	CASSKVVFSGRPEREHF
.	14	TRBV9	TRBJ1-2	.	TGTGCCAGCAGCCCACGGGATGGGTTCTATGGCTACACCTTC	CASSPRDGFYGYTF
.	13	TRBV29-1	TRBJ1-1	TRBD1	TGCAGCGGGGACAGGGTTGGGGACACTGAAGCTTTCTTT	CSGDRVGDTEAFF
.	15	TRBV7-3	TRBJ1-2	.	TGTGCCAGCAGCTTTAAGTTCGACAGGCGCTATGGCTACACCTTC	CASSFKFDRRYGYTF
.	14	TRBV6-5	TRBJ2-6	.	TGTGCCAGCAGGAGGGGGATTGGGGCCAACGTCCTGACTTTC	CASRRGIGANVLTF
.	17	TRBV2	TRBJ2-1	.	TGTGCCAGCAGTGAATTGGAGCGAATAAGCTCCTACAATGAGCAGTTCTTC	CASSELERISSYNEQFF
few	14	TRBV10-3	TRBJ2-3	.	TGTGCCATCAGTGAGTTGGCAGGGACAGATACGCAGTATTTT	CAISELAGTDTQYF
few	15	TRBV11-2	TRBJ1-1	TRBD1	TGTGCCAGCAGCTTCCCCCCGGACAGGGACACTGAAGCTTTCTTT	CASSFPPDRDTEAFF
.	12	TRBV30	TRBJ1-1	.	TGTGCCTGGGGGCTAGAAACGGGGGAAGCTTTCTTT	CAWGLETGEAFF
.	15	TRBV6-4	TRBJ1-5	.	TGTGCCAGCAGTTCGGGAATCAGGAGCAATCAGCCCCAGCATTTT	CASSSGIRSNQPQHF
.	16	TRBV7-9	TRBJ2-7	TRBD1	TGTGCCAGCAGCTTCGCCCTGGACAGGTTAAGTTGCGAGCAGTACTTC	CASSFALDRLSCEQYF
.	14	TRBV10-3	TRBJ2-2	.	TGTGCCATCAGTGAGCGGGGGAACACCGGGGAGCTGTTTTTT	CAISERGNTGELFF
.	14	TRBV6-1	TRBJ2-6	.	TGTGCCAGCAAGGCCAGGGCCGGGGCCAACGTCCTGACTTTC	CASKARAGANVLTF
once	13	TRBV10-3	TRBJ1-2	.	TGTGCCATCAATCCGGGGAGCAGCTATGGCTACACCTTC	CAINPGSSYGYTF
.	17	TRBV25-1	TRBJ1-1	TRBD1	TGTGCCAGCAGTGAATCCCCCGGGACAGGGGGCAACACTGAAGCTTTCTTT	CASSESPGTGGNTEAFF
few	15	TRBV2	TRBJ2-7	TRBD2	TGTGCCAGCAGTGGGGGAAAGCGGGAATCTCCCGAGCAGTACTTC	CASSGGKRESPEQYF
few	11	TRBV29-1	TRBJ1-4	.	TGCAGCGTGGGGGGAAAGGAAAAACTGTTTTTT	CSVGGKEKLFF
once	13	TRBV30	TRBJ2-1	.	TGTGCCTGGAGTGTCCCAGCAGGGTGTCAGCAGTTCTTC	CAWSVPAGCQQFF
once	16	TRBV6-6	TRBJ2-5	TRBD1	TGTGCCAGCAGTTACTCGAGAGTCGGACAGGAAGAGACCCAGTACTTC	CASSYSRVGQEETQYF
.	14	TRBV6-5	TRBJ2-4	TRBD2	TGTGCCAGCAGGCGCGGGGGACCGGCAAACATTCAGTACTTC	CASRRGGPANIQYF
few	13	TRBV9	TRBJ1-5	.	TGTGCCAGCAGCCTCCTCGGTCGTCAGCCCCAGCATTTT	CASSLLGRQPQHF
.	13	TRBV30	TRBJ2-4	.	TGTGCCTGGAGTGGGGGGCACAAAAACATTCAGTACTTC	CAWSGGHKNIQYF
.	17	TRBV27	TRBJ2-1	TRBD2	TGTGCCAGCAGTTTGACTCGTCCGGGAGGCCCCCCCGATGAGCAGTTCTTC	CASSLTRPGGPPDEQFF
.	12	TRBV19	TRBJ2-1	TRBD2	TGTGCCAGTCGGACTAGCGGGGCTGAGCAGTTCTTC	CASRTSGAEQFF
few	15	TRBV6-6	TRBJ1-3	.	TGTGCCAGCAGACCCGGGGGGAGGGGGAGGAACACCATATATTTT	CASRPGGRGRNTIYF
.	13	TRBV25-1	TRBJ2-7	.	TGTGCCAGCAGTGAATTCTTCCCGGACGAGCAGTACTTC	CASSEFFPDEQYF
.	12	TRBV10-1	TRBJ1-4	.	TGCGCCAGCAGTGAGTCGAACGGGAAACTGTTTTTT	CASSESNGKLFF
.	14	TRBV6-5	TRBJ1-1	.	TGTGCCAGCAGTTACCTGGCTTCCGAGGGTGAAGCTTTCTTT	CASSYLASEGEAFF